The T cell receptor (beta chain) under discussion was sequenced for a study of blood T cell repertoires in COVID-19. Study context: There were acute and convalescent COVID-19 samples, and they came from the United States, Italy and Spain. Nucleic acid was either cDNA or gDNA, and it came from T cells, B-cell-depleted T cells, or PBMCs.

The CDR3 loop spans 11 amino acids. In germline, CDR1 is GTSNPN, CDR2 SVGIG (reference sequence). With V trimmed by 5 bases and J by 9 bases, 7 bases remained unmatched. In the source study's methods: Estimates of nucleated cell counts were drawn from the amplification of reference gene primers. TCRdb keeps only in-frame clones here, not all; method: immunoSEQ multiplex PCR. V and J calls plus clone size are reproduced from that table; the DNA served to infer D and trimming. The table has around 200,000 clones, 65% to 80% seen once. The sequenced sample was peripheral blood. This sequence was found in a woman in her forties or fifties with acute or convalescent COVID-19. The V and J genes are TRBV30 and TRBJ2-7, with 7 bases aligning to TRBD2. For the CDR3, the DNA is TGTGCCTGGGGGACTACCCAGAGGCAGTACTTC. Translation: CAWGTTQRQYF. Combining the CDR3 with reference TRBV30 and TRBJ2-7 gives the whole variable domain SQTIHQWPATLVQPVGSPLSLECTVEGTSNPNLYWYRQAAGRGLQLLFYSVGIGQISSEVPQNLSASRPQDRQFILSSKKLLLSDSGFYLCAWGTTQRQYFGPGTRLTVT.